This passage covers 11 T cell receptor beta chains from one sample sequenced in a study of blood T cells in healthy people across ages. It was with a sample-barcoded 5' primer and a J-beta primer mix that a second PCR of roughly 7 to 12 cycles was run. TCRdb itself ran the 5' RACE reads through MiXCR, one entry per CDR3 protein. In the table there are some 750,000 distinct CDR3 sequences, 20% to 25% of which are singletons. The sample consisted of blood. These receptors all come from a man aged 70 or older in good health.

The chain has TRBV2 and TRBJ2-1; no clear D gene. The CDR3 extends over 15 amino acids. CDR1 and CDR2 from the germline V gene are SNHLY and FYNNEI. Trimming took off 6 bases at V and 9 bases at J, with 21 bases between the two ends. The CDR3 sequence: CASSPRSSVLGEQFF. CDR3 DNA sequence: TGTGCCAGCAGCCCCCGCAGTTCCGTCTTAGGTGAGCAGTTCTTC.

This chain uses TRBV4-3 with TRBJ1-2; perhaps TRBD1 as D (5 bases). The germline V gene encodes CDR1 LGHNA and CDR2 YSLEER. Trimming removed 5 bases from V and 0 bases from J, with 16 bases in between. The CDR3 contains 16 residues. CDR3 in DNA: TGCGCCAGCAGCTCCCCTGGGGCAGGAGCTAACTATGGCTACACCTTC. Its translation is CASSSPGAGANYGYTF.

This clonotype was recorded many times. The chain is built from TRBV7-6 and TRBJ1-3; D gene unclear. The CDR3 covers 15 residues. Trimming stripped 5 bases from V and 0 bases from J, with 11 bases between. Germline V gene data show CDR1 as SGHVS and CDR2 as FNYEAQ. CDR3 coding DNA: TGTGCCAGCAGCGTGGCGTATGGCTCTGGAAACACCATATATTTT. This sequence encodes CASSVAYGSGNTIYF.

J is TRBJ2-5 and V is TRBV12-3 or TRBV12-4; 7 bases map to TRBD2. This CDR3 region has 15 residues. The V and J ends lost 6 bases and 9 bases, in that order; junction bases with no gene match: 16. The CDR3 protein is CASSGRSAGIRAQYF. For the CDR3, the DNA is TGTGCCAGCAGCGGGAGGTCAGCGGGGATAAGGGCCCAGTACTTC.

This chain connects TRBV7-8 to TRBJ2-1; 9 bases are shared with TRBD1. TRBJ2-7 matches the DNA end more closely, so the J call is doubtful. CDR3 size: 15 residues. The germline V gene encodes CDR1 SGHVS and CDR2 FQNEAQ. The CDR3 loop is CATKALGTGKNEQYF. The DNA for the CDR3 is TGTGCCACCAAAGCTTTAGGGACAGGGAAGAATGAGCAGTACTTC.

This clonotype was seen more than once but under ten times. This rearrangement joins TRBV29-1 to TRBJ2-7; the match to TRBD2 covers 10 bases. The CDR3 covers 13 residues. J was trimmed by 0 bases and V by 5 bases; bases with no gene match: 1. Germline V gene sequence: CDR1 SQVTM, CDR2 ANQGSEA. CDR3 region: CSVQRGGSYEQYF. CDR3 coding DNA: TGCAGCGTTCAGCGGGGGGGCTCCTACGAGCAGTACTTC.

The sample holds a few counts of this clonotype. The chain joins TRBV27 to TRBJ2-2; 9 bases fit TRBD2. CDR1 is MNHEY, CDR2 SMNVEV, per germline (reference sequence). This CDR3 comprises 17 residues. Trimming took 7 bases from V and 0 from J; bases not matched to a gene: 9. The CDR3 loop is CASTKAGGLTNTGELFF. For the CDR3, the DNA is TGTGCCAGCACAAAAGCGGGAGGACTTACGAACACCGGGGAGCTGTTTTTT.

This chain links TRBV12-3 or TRBV12-4 with TRBJ1-1; no reliable D call. Trimming shortened V by 2 bases and J by 0 bases, and 13 bases separated the two germline ends. This CDR3 region has 16 residues. The DNA for the CDR3 is TGTGCCAGCAGTTTATCGGCAGCGCTTATGAACACTGAAGCTTTCTTT. Encoded protein: CASSLSAALMNTEAFF.

This chain uses TRBV20-1 with TRBJ2-7; D may be TRBD2 (6 bases). The CDR3 has 14 amino acids. V lost 6 bases and J lost 3, with 18 bases in between. Germline CDR1 is DFQATT and CDR2 is SNEGSKA (reference sequence). The CDR3, as DNA: TGCAGTGCGCCCGGGGGACGGCCTTTCTACGAGCAGTACTTC. Translated, it gives CSAPGGRPFYEQYF.

The chain links TRBV11-2 to TRBJ2-7; D may correspond to TRBD1 or TRBD2 (6 bases each). The V and J ends lost 7 bases and 3 bases respectively, with 22 bases between them. Germline lookup yields CDR1 SGHAT and CDR2 FQNNGV. This CDR3 has 16 amino acids. The chain's CDR3 is CASTMTRDFRGYEQYF. CDR3 nucleotide sequence: TGTGCCAGCACCATGACCCGGGACTTCAGGGGCTACGAGCAGTACTTC. The full variable domain, in which reference TRBV11-2 and TRBJ2-7 provide the parts outside the CDR3, is EAGVAQSPRYKIIEKRQSVAFWCNPISGHATLYWYQQILGQGPKLLIQFQNNGVVDDSQLPKDRFSAERLKGVDSTLKIQPAKLEDSAVYLCASTMTRDFRGYEQYFGPGTRLTVT.

V and J are TRBV20-1 and TRBJ1-2, with D maybe TRBD1 (5 bases). Germline loops: CDR1 DFQATT, CDR2 SNEGSKA (reference sequence). This CDR3 is built from 14 residues. Trimming stripped 0 bases from V and 7 bases from J, with 15 bases between. The CDR3 region has the DNA TGCAGTGCTAGAGATGGGGGAGGAGAGGGTGGCTACACCTTC. It codes for CSARDGGGEGGYTF.